These T cell receptor beta chains were read from a single sample in a study of monozygotic twins with inflammatory bowel disease. Each CDR3 protein gets one entry in TCRdb, which reprocessed the 5' RACE reads and gives no DNA. This sample contains about 160,000 distinct CDR3 sequences. Sequencing used blood. These receptors all stem from a human donor with ulcerative colitis or Crohn's disease, or a healthy co-twin of an affected twin (not recorded which). CDR3s include the opening cysteine and the closing phenylalanine or tryptophan. The order of the fields is CDR3 protein, J gene, V gene.

CASSPGATREQPQHF | TRBJ1-5 | TRBV7-2
CSAPPSGRPYEQYF | TRBJ2-7 | TRBV20-1
CASSEIISNYGYTF | TRBJ1-2 | TRBV6-1
CASNEGQGKTEAFF | TRBJ1-1 | TRBV19
CASSLAGKGYEQYF | TRBJ2-7 | TRBV5-1
CASSLAQYSGANVLTF | TRBJ2-6 | TRBV5-1
CASSPQGAFEAFF | TRBJ1-1 | TRBV5-1
CASSSLRLAGRYNEQFF | TRBJ2-1 | TRBV28
CASSFMQGVDTQYF | TRBJ2-3 | TRBV7-8
CASSTRGDRGRNTGELFF | TRBJ2-2 | TRBV19
CASSSFKERNTEAFF | TRBJ1-1 | TRBV11-2
CASRVPGQHYF | TRBJ2-4 | TRBV10-1
CASSYRTGDSYNSPLHF | TRBJ1-6 | TRBV5-5
CASSHRPVNYEQFF | TRBJ2-1 | TRBV14
CATSKIAGAFQKQFF | TRBJ2-1 | TRBV15
CASSVDAGGSPGGLGLEFF | TRBJ2-1 | TRBV9
CATSSYPPGQGIWEQFF | TRBJ2-1 | TRBV15
CAISESSGRSDTQYF | TRBJ2-3 | TRBV10-3
CASSPSGKWLYEQYF | TRBJ2-7 | TRBV28
CASTSTVTGPLHF | TRBJ1-6 | TRBV6-2/TRBV6-3
CASSLTGVSTDTQYF | TRBJ2-3 | TRBV18
CASSYQPGTSGGGTGELFF | TRBJ2-2 | TRBV6-5
CASSFIRTRPGANVLTF | TRBJ2-6 | TRBV19